These T cell receptor beta chains were read from a single sample in a study of response to subunit inactivated influenza vaccine. TCRdb re-derived calls from the RT-PCR reads in MiXCR, one entry per CDR3 protein. The sample yields roughly 540,000 distinct CDR3 sequences, roughly 25% seen once. The sample was also linked to a second study, of T cells expressing NK-cell markers.

The sample consisted of CD4+ T cells sorted from PBMCs, taken 11 to 12 days after vaccination. The source is a man aged 50-59 years who received an inactivated influenza vaccine. Each CDR3 is given with its conserved first and last residue. Fields, in order: V gene, D gene, J gene, CDR3 protein. The D gene is left open where the match is weak.

TRBV5-1,-,TRBJ2-3,CASRLGSQGSTDTQYF
TRBV29-1,-,TRBJ1-2,CSVGESGYTF
TRBV5-1,-,TRBJ2-3,CASSLARADRDTQYF
TRBV9,TRBD2,TRBJ2-7,CASSVGAGTYEQYF
TRBV5-1,-,TRBJ2-7,CASNPTGIAYEQYF
TRBV28,TRBD2,TRBJ2-7,CASSFDLRGDYEQYF
TRBV20-1,-,TRBJ1-1,CSARDLRDTRTGTEAFF
TRBV12-3/TRBV12-4,-,TRBJ1-6,CASRGGGTFSYNSPLHF
TRBV10-2,TRBD1,TRBJ2-4,CASSGQGGGKNIQYF
TRBV6-1,-,TRBJ2-1,CASSALSSYNEQFF
TRBV5-1,TRBD2,TRBJ2-7,CASSSGRVGEQYF
TRBV12-3/TRBV12-4,-,TRBJ2-5,CASSPQGPPETQYF
TRBV5-1,-,TRBJ2-1,CASSLIPSVSYNEQFF
TRBV5-5,-,TRBJ2-3,CASSLGGISDTQYF
TRBV5-1,-,TRBJ1-5,CASSLGGPNQPQHF
TRBV6-2/TRBV6-3,-,TRBJ2-6,CASSYAYRDPSSGANVLTF
TRBV7-2,-,TRBJ1-1,CASTLGQFNTEAFF
TRBV30,-,TRBJ1-5,CAWSVGRDQPQHF
TRBV20-1,TRBD2,TRBJ2-7,CSAETSGASYEQYF
TRBV28,-,TRBJ1-3,CASRSGPGNTIYF
TRBV5-1,-,TRBJ2-1,CASFDGVGHNEQFF
TRBV12-3/TRBV12-4,TRBD2,TRBJ2-5,CASSRLAGAPETQYF
TRBV10-3,-,TRBJ1-2,CAISGTNYGYTF
TRBV5-6,-,TRBJ2-5,CASSLAPGRRWGETQYF
TRBV4-2,TRBD2,TRBJ2-7,CASSQDPPLAGGQVEQYF
TRBV28,TRBD2,TRBJ2-1,CASSSSGLAEYNEQFF
TRBV6-1,-,TRBJ2-2,CASFPEHAGELFF
TRBV2,-,TRBJ1-6,CASREIAPLHF
TRBV20-1,-,TRBJ1-2,CSAWRQGYGYTF
TRBV6-5,TRBD2,TRBJ2-7,CASSYKVRAGDYEQYF
TRBV20-1,TRBD1,TRBJ1-6,CSAGNRGPGSPLHF
TRBV7-2,-,TRBJ2-2,CASRPQPSIGTGELFF
TRBV19,TRBD2,TRBJ2-2,CASSILAGAETGELFF
TRBV9,-,TRBJ2-2,CASSVGQRNTGELFF
TRBV7-8,TRBD2,TRBJ2-1,CASSVGTSSSNEQFF
TRBV11-1,TRBD1,TRBJ2-3,CASSLYTTGEDTQYF
TRBV24-1,-,TRBJ2-1,CATSDFNSGYNEQFF
TRBV6-1,TRBD2,TRBJ2-5,CASSDSGGAFETQYF
TRBV20-1,-,TRBJ2-2,CSAKSRGNTGELFF
TRBV7-8,-,TRBJ2-3,CASSLGFEVASTDTQYF
TRBV15,-,TRBJ2-2,CATSRAPLGRNTGELFF
TRBV9,-,TRBJ2-1,CASSVEVYNEQFF
TRBV20-1,-,TRBJ2-7,CSATRDSYEQYF
TRBV12-3/TRBV12-4,-,TRBJ2-1,CASSSGPRLNEQFF
TRBV5-4,-,TRBJ2-1,CASGAGSPRDNEQFF
TRBV20-1,-,TRBJ1-1,CSARAPDSATEAFF
TRBV18,-,TRBJ2-7,CASSPAGSPSYEQYF
TRBV4-2,-,TRBJ1-1,CASSQDIKGFTEAFF